The entry that follows covers one TCR beta chain sequence. Its antigen is not known. Amplified regions were TCR beta CDR3 sequences from RNA transcripts. With the HTBI primer set, the TCR CDR3 went through a first round of RT-PCR. Using its own MiXCR run on the multiplex PCR reads, TCRdb lists one record per CDR3 protein. The sample consists of about 530,000 distinct CDR3 sequences, roughly 18% of them appearing once. This sample was taken from a study of T cells in Graves' hyperthyroidism and ophthalmopathy. Study-level findings and limits: Within blood appeared most thyroid clonotypes that had expanded above 0.001.

Sequencing was done on a sample of blood. This sequence originates from a woman in her late teens or twenties with Graves' ophthalmopathy.

The chain's CDR3 is CASSPQRIIAKNIQYF. The CDR3 region has the DNA TGTGCCAGCAGCCCACAGAGGATTATAGCCAAAAACATTCAGTACTTC. The chain carries TRBV5-6 and TRBJ2-4; no definite D call. This CDR3 is built from 16 residues. V dropped 4 bases and J dropped 0 bases, with 14 bases sitting between them. Germline-derived CDR1 and CDR2 are SGHDT and YYEEEE.